The 7 T cell receptor beta chains below come from one sample, sequenced in a study of T cell responses to AZD1222 COVID-19 vaccine. Profiled with immunoSEQ multiplex PCR; TCRdb holds only in-frame clones, not every one. The repertoire holds about 87,000 clones, with almost 90% as singletons. This sample comprised peripheral blood, obtained on day 0 of AZD1222 vaccination. The receptor set was obtained from an adult in good health.

This sequence joins TRBV9 and TRBJ2-1, with D possibly being TRBD1 or TRBD2 (5 bases each). Germline CDR1 and CDR2: SGDLS and YYNGEE. Trimming took 0 bases from V and 3 from J, leaving 10 bases between them. The CDR3 has 15 residues. CDR3 sequence: CASSVDGAVYNEQFF. The CDR3 DNA is TGTGCCAGCAGCGTAGACGGGGCCGTCTACAATGAGCAGTTCTTC.

The J gene is TRBJ2-1, the V gene TRBV5-1, with a weak D call TRBD1 (6 bases). Trimming removed 0 bases from V and 7 bases from J, with 17 bases in between. This CDR3 comprises 16 residues. Germline V gene sequence: CDR1 SGHRS, CDR2 YFSETQ. Here the CDR3 DNA reads TGCGCCAGCAGCTTGGCGGGGACATTAGTAGGTAATGAGCAGTTCTTC. It encodes CASSLAGTLVGNEQFF.

The V and J genes are TRBV2 and TRBJ1-6, with D hard to call. In germline, CDR1 is SNHLY, CDR2 FYNNEI. V was shortened by 6 bases and J by 6 bases, with 12 bases between the two germline ends. The CDR3 spans 14 residues. The CDR3 spells CASSAGQLNSPLHF. CDR3 DNA sequence: TGTGCCAGCAGCGCCGGGCAGCTTAATTCACCCCTCCACTTT.

The chain recombines TRBV7-2 with TRBJ1-1; no clear D. Germline V gives CDR1 SGHTA, CDR2 FQGNSA. The ends were cut back, 5 bases at V and 1 base at J, with 14 bases in the middle. The CDR3 sequence is 15 residues long. CDR3 sequence reads: CASSLRAPKNTEAFF. CDR3 sequence (DNA): TGTGCCAGCAGCCTAAGGGCCCCAAAGAACACTGAAGCTTTCTTT.

The chain links TRBV7-9 to TRBJ1-2; D perhaps matches TRBD1 (6 bases). V lost 5 bases, J lost 8 bases, and 27 bases lay in between. CDR1 is SEHNR, CDR2 FQNEAQ, per germline (reference sequence). The CDR3 loop spans 17 amino acids. DNA of the CDR3: TGTGCCAGCAGCAGGGGGATGACAGGAAGAGTCAAGTCAGGCTACACCTTC. Its protein product is CASSRGMTGRVKSGYTF.

This clone was picked up one time. The CDR3 sequence is CASSPGLAGTLDSRTQYF. Written as DNA, the CDR3 is TGCGCCAGCAGCCCGGGACTAGCGGGGACTCTTGATTCGCGTACGCAGTATTTT. The chain carries TRBV5-1 and TRBJ2-3, with 13 positions matching TRBD2. The CDR3 is 18 residues long. Germline loops: CDR1 SGHRS, CDR2 YFSETQ. The junction had 16 bases not matched to a gene; V was cut back by 4 bases and J by 8 bases.

The chain couples TRBV29-1 to TRBJ2-7; either TRBD1 or TRBD2 may supply D (5 bases each). This CDR3 contains 13 residues. Trimming cost V 6 bases and J 6 bases, with 18 bases left between them. Germline CDR1 and CDR2: SQVTM and ANQGSEA. The CDR3 DNA reads TGCAGCGTAGCCGGACAAGCGGTGCTCGAGCAGTACTTC. It yields the protein CSVAGQAVLEQYF.